This T cell receptor (beta chain) was recovered during a study of cytomegalovirus exposure and HLA in healthy donors. Regarding this clone: The antigen remains unidentified.

Germline assignment: CDR1 SGHRS and CDR2 YFSETQ. The CDR3 spans 16 residues. J was trimmed by 3 bases and V by 4 bases; bases with no gene match: 7. Findings and caveats of the study: While the bulk of TCR sequences proved rare, some public TCRs turned up in many donors. Clusters of TCRs from the first cohort tended to co-occur in the 100 to 150 validation repertoires (as a later analysis found). Accounts indicate the classifier identified cytomegalovirus status with strong specificity and sensitivity.

Generated by immunoSEQ multiplex PCR, the TCRdb table keeps only in-frame clones and is missing some. The profile shows around 120,000 clones, 86% of them singletons. This rearrangement joins TRBV5-1 to TRBJ2-5, with 12 nucleotides matching TRBD2. Sequencing was carried out using PBMCs. The source is a man between 18 and 35 years old in good health and CMV-seronegative. The chain's CDR3 is CASSIRTSGVKETQYF. CDR3 nucleotide sequence: TGCGCCAGCAGCATAAGGACTAGCGGGGTAAAAGAGACCCAGTACTTC.